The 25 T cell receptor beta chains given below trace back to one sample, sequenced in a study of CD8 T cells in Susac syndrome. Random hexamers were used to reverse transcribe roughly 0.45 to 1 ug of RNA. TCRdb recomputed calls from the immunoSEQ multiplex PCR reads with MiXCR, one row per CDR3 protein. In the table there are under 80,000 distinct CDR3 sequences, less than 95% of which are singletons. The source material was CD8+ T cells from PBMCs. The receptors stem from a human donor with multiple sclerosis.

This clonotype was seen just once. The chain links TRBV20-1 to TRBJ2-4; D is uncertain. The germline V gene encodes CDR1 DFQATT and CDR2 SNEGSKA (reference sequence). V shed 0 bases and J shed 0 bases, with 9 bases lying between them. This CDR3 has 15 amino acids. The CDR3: CSARDPVKAKNIQYF. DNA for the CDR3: TGCAGTGCTAGAGACCCGGTGAAAGCCAAAAACATTCAGTACTTC.

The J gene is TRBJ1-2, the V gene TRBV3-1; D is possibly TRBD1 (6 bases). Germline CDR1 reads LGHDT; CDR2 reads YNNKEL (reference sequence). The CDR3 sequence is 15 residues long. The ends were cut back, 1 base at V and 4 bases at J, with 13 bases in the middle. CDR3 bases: TGTGCCAGCAGCCAAGGAGGGGGACTCCGCTATGGCTACACCTTC. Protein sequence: CASSQGGGLRYGYTF.

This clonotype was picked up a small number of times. The CDR3 DNA reads as TGTGCCAGCAGTTCCTCAGGGGAGACCCAGTACTTC. Translating it yields CASSSSGETQYF. The rearrangement joins TRBV6-5 to TRBJ2-5; D possibly corresponds to TRBD1 (5 bases). Germline V gene data show CDR1 as MNHEY and CDR2 as SVGAGI. The CDR3 runs to 12 residues. The V gene lost 4 bases and the J gene lost 5 bases, with 8 bases spanning the gap.

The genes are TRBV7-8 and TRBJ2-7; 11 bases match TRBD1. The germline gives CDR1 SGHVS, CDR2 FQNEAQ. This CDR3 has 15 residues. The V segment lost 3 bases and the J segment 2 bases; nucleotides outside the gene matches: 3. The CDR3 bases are TGTGCCAGCAGCTTGGGGGGACAGGGGGCCTACGAGCAGTACTTC. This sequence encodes CASSLGGQGAYEQYF.

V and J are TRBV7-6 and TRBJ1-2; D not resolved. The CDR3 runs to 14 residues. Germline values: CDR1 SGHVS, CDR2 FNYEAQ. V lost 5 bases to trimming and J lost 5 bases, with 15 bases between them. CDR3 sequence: CASSPPEGGYGYTF. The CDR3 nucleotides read TGTGCCAGCAGCCCCCCCGAGGGTGGGTATGGCTACACCTTC.

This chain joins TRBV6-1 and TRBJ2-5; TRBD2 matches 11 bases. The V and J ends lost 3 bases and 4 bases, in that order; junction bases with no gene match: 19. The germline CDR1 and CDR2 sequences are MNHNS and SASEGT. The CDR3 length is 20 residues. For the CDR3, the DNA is TGTGCCAGCAGTGACTACGATCTACTAGCGGGAGTCGTTGGGGGAGAGACCCAGTACTTC. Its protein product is CASSDYDLLAGVVGGETQYF.

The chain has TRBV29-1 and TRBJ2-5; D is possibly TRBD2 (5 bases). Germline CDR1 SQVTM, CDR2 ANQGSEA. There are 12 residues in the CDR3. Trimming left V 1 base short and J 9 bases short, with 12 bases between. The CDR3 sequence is CSVEGGFGAQYF. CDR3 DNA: TGCAGCGTTGAAGGAGGGTTTGGGGCCCAGTACTTC.

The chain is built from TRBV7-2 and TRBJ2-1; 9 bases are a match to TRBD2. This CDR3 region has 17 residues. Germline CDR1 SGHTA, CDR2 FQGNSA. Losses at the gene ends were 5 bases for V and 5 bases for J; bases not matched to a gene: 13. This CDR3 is CASSTGGPTSGNNEQFF. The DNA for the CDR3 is TGTGCCAGCAGCACCGGGGGACCGACTAGCGGAAACAATGAGCAGTTCTTC.

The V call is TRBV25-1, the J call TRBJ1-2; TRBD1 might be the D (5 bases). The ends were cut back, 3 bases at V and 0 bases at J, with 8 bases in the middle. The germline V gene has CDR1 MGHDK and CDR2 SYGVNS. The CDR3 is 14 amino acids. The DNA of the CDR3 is TGTGCCAGCAGTGAGATGGGGGCTAACTATGGCTACACCTTC. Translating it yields CASSEMGANYGYTF.

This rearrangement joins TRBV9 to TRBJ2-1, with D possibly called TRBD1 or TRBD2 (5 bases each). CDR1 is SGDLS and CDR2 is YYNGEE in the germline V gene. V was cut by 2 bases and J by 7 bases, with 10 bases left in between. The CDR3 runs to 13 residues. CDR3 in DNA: TGTGCCAGCAGCGTCTCTGAGGGGAATGAGCAGTTCTTC. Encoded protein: CASSVSEGNEQFF.

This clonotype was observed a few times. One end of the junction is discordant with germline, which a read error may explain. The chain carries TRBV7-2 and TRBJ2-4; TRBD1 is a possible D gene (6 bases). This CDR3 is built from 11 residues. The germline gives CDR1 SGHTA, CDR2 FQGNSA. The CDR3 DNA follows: TGTGCCAGCAGCAGGGGGACAAGTAAAGACTTC. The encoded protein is CASSRGTSKDF.

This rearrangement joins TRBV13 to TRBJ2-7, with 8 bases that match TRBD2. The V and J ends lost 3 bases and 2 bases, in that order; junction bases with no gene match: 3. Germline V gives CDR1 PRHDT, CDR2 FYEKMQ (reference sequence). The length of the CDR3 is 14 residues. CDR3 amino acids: CASSFGGRPYEQYF. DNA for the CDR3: TGTGCCAGCAGCTTCGGCGGGAGGCCCTACGAGCAGTACTTC.

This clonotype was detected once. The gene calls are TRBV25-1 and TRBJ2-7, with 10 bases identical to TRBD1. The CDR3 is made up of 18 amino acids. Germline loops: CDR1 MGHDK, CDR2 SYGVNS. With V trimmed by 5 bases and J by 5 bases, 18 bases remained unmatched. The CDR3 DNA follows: TGTGCCAGCAGTCCAAACCCCCTCCGGGACAGGGGTTGGGACGAGCAGTACTTC. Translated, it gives CASSPNPLRDRGWDEQYF.

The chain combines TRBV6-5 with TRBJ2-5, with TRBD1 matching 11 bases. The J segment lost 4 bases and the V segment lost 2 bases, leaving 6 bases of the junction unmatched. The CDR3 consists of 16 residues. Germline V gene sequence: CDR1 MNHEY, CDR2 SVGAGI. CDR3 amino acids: CASSYGVGQGAETQYF. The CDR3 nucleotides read TGTGCCAGCAGTTACGGGGTCGGACAGGGGGCAGAGACCCAGTACTTC.

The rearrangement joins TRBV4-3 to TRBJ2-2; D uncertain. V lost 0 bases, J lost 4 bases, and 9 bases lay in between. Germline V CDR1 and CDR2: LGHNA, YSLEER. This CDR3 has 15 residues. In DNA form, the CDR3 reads TGCGCCAGCAGCCAAGAAATCTTAGGCACCGGGGAGCTGTTTTTT. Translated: CASSQEILGTGELFF.

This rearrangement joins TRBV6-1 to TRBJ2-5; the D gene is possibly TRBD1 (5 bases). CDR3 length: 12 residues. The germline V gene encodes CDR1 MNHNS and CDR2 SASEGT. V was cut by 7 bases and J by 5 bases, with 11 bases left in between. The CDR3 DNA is TGTGCCAGCATTAAGGGGCTCGAGACCCAGTACTTC. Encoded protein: CASIKGLETQYF.

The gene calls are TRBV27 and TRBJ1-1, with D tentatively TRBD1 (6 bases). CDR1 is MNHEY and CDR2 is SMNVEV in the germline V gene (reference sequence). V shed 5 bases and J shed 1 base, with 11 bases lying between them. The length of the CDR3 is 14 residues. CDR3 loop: CASSRTTGNTEAFF. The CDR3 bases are TGTGCCAGCAGTCGAACGACAGGGAACACTGAAGCTTTCTTT.

The CDR3 nucleotides read TGTGCCAGCAGTTTGGTGCGGGTTCCCTACGAGCAGTACTTC. This encodes CASSLVRVPYEQYF. The V call is TRBV12-3 or TRBV12-4, the J call TRBJ2-7; a possible D gene is TRBD2 (5 bases). This CDR3 is built from 14 residues. Trimming shortened V by 3 bases and J by 2 bases, and 11 bases separated the two germline ends.

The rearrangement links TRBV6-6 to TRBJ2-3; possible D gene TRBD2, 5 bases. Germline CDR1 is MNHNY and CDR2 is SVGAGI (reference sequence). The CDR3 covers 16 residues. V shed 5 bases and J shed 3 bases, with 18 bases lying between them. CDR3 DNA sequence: TGTGCCAGCAGTAAAACTGACCGTCGAGGGACAGATACGCAGTATTTT. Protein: CASSKTDRRGTDTQYF.

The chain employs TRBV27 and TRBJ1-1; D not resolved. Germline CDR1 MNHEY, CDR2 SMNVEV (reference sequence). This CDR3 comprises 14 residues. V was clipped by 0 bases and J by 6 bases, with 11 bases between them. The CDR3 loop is CASSLSGLPAEAFF. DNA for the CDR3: TGTGCCAGCAGTTTATCGGGGTTACCCGCTGAAGCTTTCTTT.

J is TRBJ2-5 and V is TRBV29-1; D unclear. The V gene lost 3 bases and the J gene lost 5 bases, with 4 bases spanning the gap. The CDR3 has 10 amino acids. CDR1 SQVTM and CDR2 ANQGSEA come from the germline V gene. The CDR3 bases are TGCAGCGTTGACTCTGAGACCCAGTACTTC. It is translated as CSVDSETQYF.

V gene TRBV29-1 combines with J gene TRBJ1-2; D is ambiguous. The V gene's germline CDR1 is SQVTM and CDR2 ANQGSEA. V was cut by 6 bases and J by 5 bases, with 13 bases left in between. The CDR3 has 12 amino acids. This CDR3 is CSVPGTTYGYTF. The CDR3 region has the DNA TGCAGCGTCCCCGGCACCACTTATGGCTACACCTTC.

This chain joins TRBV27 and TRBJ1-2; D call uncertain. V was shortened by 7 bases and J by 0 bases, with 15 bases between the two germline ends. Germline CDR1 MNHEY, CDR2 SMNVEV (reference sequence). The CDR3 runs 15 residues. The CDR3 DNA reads TGTGCCAGCAAGTATCAGTTCGAAACTAACTATGGCTACACCTTC. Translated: CASKYQFETNYGYTF.

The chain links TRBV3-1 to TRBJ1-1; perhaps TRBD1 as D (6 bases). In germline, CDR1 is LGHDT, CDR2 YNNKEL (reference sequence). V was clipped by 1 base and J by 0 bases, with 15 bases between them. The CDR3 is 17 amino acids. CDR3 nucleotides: TGTGCCAGCAGCCAAGTCCCGGGGACAAGCATGAACACTGAAGCTTTCTTT. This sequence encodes CASSQVPGTSMNTEAFF.

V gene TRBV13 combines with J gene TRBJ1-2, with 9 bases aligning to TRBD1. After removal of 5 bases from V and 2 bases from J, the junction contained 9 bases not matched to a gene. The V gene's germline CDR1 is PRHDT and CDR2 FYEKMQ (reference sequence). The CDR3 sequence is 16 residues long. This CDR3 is CASSDRDRAINYGYTF. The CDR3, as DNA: TGTGCCAGCAGCGACCGGGACAGGGCCATAAACTATGGCTACACCTTC.